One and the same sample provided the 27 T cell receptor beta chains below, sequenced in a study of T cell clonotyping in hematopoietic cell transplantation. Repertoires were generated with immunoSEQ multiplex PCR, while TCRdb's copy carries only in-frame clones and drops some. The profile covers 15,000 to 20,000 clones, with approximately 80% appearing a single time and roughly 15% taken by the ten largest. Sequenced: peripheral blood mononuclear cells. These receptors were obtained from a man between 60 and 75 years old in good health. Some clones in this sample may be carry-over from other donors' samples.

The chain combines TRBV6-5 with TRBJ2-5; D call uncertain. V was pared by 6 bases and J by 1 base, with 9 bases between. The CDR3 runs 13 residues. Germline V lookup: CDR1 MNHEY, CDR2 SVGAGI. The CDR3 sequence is CASRIATQETQYF. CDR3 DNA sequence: TGTGCCAGCAGGATAGCAACCCAAGAGACCCAGTACTTC.

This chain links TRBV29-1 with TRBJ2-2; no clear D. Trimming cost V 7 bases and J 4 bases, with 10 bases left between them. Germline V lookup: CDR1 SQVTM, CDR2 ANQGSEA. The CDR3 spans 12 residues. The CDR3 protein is CSAGDLTGELFF. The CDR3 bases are TGCAGCGCTGGAGACCTCACCGGGGAGCTGTTTTTT.

The CDR3 loop reads CAADPGLTNQPQHF. CDR3 in DNA: TGTGCCGCAGACCCGGGACTGACGAATCAGCCCCAGCATTTT. V usage is TRBV2 and J usage is TRBJ1-5; TRBD1 might be the D (5 bases). Germline V gene lookup returns CDR1 SNHLY and CDR2 FYNNEI. The V and J ends lost 11 bases and 4 bases respectively, with 18 bases between them. The CDR3 runs to 14 residues.

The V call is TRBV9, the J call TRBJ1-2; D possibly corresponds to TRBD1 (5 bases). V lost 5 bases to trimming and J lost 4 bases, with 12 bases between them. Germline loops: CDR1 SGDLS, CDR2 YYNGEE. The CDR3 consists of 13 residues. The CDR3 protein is CASSETGGYGYTF. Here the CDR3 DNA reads TGTGCCAGCAGTGAAACAGGTGGCTATGGCTACACCTTC.

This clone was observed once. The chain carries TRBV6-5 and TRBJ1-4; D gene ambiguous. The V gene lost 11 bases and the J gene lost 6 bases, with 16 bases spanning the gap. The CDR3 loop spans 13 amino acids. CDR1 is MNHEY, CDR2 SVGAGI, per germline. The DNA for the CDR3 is TGTGCCGTCCGGGCCTTGTCGGATGAAAAACTGTTTTTT. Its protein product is CAVRALSDEKLFF.

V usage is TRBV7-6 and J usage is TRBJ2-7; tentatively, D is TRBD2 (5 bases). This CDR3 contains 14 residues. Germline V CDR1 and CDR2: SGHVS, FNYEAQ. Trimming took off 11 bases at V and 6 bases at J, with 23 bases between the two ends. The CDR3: CAPSHPEAEREQYF. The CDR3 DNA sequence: TGTGCCCCCTCCCATCCCGAAGCGGAGCGCGAGCAGTACTTC. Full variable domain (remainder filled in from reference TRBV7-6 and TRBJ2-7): GAGVSQSPRYKVTKRGQDVALRCDPISGHVSLYWYRQALGQGPEFLTYFNYEAQQDKSGLPNDRFSAERPEGSISTLTIQRTEQRDSAMYRCAPSHPEAEREQYFGPGTRLTVT.

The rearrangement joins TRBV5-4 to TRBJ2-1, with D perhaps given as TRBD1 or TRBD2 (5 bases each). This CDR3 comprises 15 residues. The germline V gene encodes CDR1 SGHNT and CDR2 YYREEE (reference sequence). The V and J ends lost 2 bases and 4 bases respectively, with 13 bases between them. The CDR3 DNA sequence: TGTGCCAGCAGCTTTGTCCGGGGCGCTTACAATGAGCAGTTCTTC. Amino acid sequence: CASSFVRGAYNEQFF.

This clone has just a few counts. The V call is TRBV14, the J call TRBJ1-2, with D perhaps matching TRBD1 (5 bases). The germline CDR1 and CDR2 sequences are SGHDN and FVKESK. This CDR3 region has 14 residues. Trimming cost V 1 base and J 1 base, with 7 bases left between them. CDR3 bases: TGTGCCAGCAGCCAAGTGGGGGGTAACTATGGCTACACCTTC. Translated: CASSQVGGNYGYTF.

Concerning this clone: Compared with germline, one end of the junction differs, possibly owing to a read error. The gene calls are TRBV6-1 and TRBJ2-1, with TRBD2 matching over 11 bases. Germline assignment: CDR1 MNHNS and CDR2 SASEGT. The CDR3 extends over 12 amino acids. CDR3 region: CASNVGTSGGLF. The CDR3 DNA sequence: TGTGCCAGCAATGTTGGGACTAGCGGCGGGCTCTTC.

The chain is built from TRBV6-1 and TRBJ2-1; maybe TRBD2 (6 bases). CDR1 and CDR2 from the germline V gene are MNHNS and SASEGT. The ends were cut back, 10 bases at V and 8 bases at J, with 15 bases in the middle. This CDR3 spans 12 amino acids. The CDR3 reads CAITSWRDEQFF. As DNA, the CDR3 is TGTGCCATCACCTCCTGGAGGGATGAGCAGTTCTTC.

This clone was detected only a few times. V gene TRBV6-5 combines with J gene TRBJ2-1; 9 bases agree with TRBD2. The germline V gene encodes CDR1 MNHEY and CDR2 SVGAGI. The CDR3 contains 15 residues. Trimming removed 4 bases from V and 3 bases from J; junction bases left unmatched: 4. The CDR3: CASSSPAGGYNEQFF. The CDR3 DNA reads TGTGCCAGCAGTTCACCAGCGGGAGGCTACAATGAGCAGTTCTTC.

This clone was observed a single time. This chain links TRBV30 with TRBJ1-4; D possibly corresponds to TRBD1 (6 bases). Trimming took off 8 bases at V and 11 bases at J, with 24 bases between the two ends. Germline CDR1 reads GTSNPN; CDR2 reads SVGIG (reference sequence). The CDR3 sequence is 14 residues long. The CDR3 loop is CALQEASGARKLFF. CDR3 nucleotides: TGTGCCCTCCAGGAGGCCTCGGGGGCCCGGAAACTGTTTTTT.

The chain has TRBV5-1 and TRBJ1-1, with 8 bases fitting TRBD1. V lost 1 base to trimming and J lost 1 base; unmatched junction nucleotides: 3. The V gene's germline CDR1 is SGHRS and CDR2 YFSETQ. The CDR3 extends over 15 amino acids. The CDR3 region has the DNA TGCGCCAGCAGCTTGCAGGGGGCGCCGAACACTGAAGCTTTCTTT. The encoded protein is CASSLQGAPNTEAFF.

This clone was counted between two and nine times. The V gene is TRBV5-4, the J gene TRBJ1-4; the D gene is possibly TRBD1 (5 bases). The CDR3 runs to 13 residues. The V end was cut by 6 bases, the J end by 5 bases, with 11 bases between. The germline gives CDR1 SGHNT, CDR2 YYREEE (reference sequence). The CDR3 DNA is TGTGCCAGCACCGACCAGGGAAATGAAAAACTGTTTTTT. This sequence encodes CASTDQGNEKLFF.

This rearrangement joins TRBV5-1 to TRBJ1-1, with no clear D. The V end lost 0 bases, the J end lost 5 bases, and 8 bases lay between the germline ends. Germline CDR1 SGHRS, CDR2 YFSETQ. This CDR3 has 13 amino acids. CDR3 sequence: CASSLELATEAFF. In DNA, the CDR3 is TGCGCCAGCAGCTTGGAACTGGCTACTGAAGCTTTCTTT.

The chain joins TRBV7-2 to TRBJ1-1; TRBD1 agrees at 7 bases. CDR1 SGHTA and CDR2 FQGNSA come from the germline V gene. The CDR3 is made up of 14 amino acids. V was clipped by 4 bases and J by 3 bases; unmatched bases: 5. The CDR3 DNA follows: TGTGCCAGCAGCTCCACAGGGGCGGACACTGAAGCTTTCTTT. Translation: CASSSTGADTEAFF.

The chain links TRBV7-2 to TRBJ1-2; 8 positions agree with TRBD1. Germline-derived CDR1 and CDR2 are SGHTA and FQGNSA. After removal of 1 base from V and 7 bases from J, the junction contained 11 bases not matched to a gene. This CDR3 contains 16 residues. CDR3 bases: TGTGCCAGCAGCTTAGACCCAGGGGGCGGATATACTGGCTACACCTTC. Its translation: CASSLDPGGGYTGYTF.

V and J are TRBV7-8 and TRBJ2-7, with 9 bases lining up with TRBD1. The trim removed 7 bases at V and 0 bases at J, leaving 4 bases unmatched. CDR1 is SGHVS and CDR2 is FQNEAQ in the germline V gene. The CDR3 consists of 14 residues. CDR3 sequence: CASTVDRGSYEQYF. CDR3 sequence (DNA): TGTGCCAGCACCGTGGACAGGGGCTCCTACGAGCAGTACTTC.

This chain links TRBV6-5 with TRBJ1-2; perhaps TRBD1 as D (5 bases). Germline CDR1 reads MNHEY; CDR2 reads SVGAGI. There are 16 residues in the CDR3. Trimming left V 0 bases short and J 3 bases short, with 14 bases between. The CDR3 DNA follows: TGTGCCAGCAGTTACTCGAATTCGGGGGTTGACTATGGCTACACCTTC. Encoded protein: CASSYSNSGVDYGYTF.

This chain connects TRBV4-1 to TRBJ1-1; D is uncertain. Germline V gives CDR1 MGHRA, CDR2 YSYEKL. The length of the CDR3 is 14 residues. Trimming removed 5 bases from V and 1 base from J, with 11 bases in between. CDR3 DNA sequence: TGCGCCAGCAGCACCCGGACGGAGAACACTGAAGCTTTCTTT. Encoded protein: CASSTRTENTEAFF.

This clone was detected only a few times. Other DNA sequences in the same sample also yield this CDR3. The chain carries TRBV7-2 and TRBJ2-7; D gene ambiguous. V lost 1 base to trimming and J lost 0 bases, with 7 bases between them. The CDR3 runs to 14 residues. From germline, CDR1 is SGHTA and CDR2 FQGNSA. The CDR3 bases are TGTGCCAGCAGCTTAGGACTGAGCTCCTACGAGCAGTACTTC. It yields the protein CASSLGLSSYEQYF.

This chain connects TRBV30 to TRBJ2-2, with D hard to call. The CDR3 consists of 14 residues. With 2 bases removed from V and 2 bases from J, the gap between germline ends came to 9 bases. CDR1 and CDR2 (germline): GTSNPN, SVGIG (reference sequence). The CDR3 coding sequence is TGTGCCTGGAGTTCTAGTCCCAACACCGGGGAGCTGTTTTTT. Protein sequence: CAWSSSPNTGELFF.

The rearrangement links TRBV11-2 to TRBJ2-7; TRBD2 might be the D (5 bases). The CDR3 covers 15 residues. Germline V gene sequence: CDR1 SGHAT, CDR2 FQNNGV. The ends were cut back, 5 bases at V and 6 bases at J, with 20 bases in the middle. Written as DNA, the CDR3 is TGTGCCAGCAGCCCCGTGGGCCGGGGTCTCGGCGAGCAGTACTTC. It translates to CASSPVGRGLGEQYF.

CDR3 DNA: TGTGCCAGCAGAAACAGGGCCGGGGAGCTGTTTTTT. Its translation: CASRNRAGELFF. V is TRBV25-1 and J is TRBJ2-2, with D possibly matching TRBD1 (6 bases). CDR3 length: 12 amino acids. With 6 bases removed from V and 6 bases from J, the gap between germline ends came to 8 bases. Germline assignment: CDR1 MGHDK and CDR2 SYGVNS.

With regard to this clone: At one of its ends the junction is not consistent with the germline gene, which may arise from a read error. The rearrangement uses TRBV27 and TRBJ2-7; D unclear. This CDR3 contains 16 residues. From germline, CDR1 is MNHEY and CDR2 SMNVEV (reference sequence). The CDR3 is CASSFGALSGSYEQCF. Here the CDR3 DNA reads TGTGCCAGCAGTTTTGGAGCACTGTCTGGGTCGTACGAGCAGTGCTTC.

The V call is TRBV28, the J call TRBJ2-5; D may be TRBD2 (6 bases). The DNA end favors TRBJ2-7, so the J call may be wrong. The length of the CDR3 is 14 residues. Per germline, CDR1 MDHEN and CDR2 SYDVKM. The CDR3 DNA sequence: TGTGCCAGCAGTTTGTGGCTAGCGTCCTACGAGCAGTACTTC. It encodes CASSLWLASYEQYF.

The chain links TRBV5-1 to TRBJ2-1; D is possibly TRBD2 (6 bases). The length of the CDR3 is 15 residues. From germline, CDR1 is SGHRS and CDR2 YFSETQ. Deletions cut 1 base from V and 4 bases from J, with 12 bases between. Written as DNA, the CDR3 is TGCGCCAGCAGCTTGAGTAGCGGCCGATACAATGAGCAGTTCTTC. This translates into CASSLSSGRYNEQFF.